Detailed here is one T cell receptor (beta chain). Its cognate antigen has yet to be identified. No base-level quality is on record; no much larger clone is a single base apart. TCRbeta CDR3 regions were amplified from genomic DNA using the immunoSEQ Assay, a bias-controlled multiplex PCR. The authors processed their data as follows. The number of nucleated cells in each sample was estimated from the amplification of reference gene primers within the assay. To quantify the absolute abundance of each unique TCRbeta CDR3 rearrangement, sequence reads were collapsed and filtered. For each sample, productive Simpson clonality was calculated as the square root of Simpson's diversity index across productive rearrangements. In its TCRdb copy, this immuneACCESS table keeps in-frame sequences only and misses some clones. Where compared with another copy, unresolved V genes explain less than half of these, and the others have no known cause. V and J calls and clone size come straight from that table; D and trimming were deduced from the DNA. The sample has about 240,000 clones on record, 86% of them singletons. The leading ten clones occupy 6.2% of the sample.

This specimen belongs to a study of blood T cell repertoires in COVID-19 (dated by TCRdb to about 2020). Background for the entire study: Samples covering the acute and convalescent phases of COVID-19 were provided by collaborators in the United States, Italy and Spain. The samples were drawn from two sources: the first 160 participants of the ongoing ImmuneRACE study, and over 950 subjects contributed by 6 global collaborators. The repertoires were made available in a free public database intended to serve as a resource for research on the immune response to SARS-CoV-2. The material from the prospective study consisted of cDNA or gDNA derived from T cells, B-cell-depleted T cells, or PBMCs. A de-identified subject ID, COVID-19 status, age in years and sex were almost always included in the sample metadata. Subjects who had been exposed to COVID-19, were actively infected with it, or had recovered from it provided the deeply sampled blood TCRbeta repertoires that made up the dataset. HLA class I and class II types, where available, came from metadata supplied by the sample provider rather than from assay-based typing. General findings and caveats noted by the study authors: The quantity of clinical and demographic metadata differed by source and by participant and was supplied without curation.

Collaborating institutions collected whole blood in K2EDTA tubes following their own protocols. For TCRbeta analysis, collaborators shipped samples in one of three forms: frozen whole blood, isolated PBMCs, or DNA extracted from either of those sample types. The CDR3 goes from the cysteine to the phenylalanine over 14 residues. Only CDR3 DNA is held: 42 bases, read in frame from base 1. The junction shows trimming of 10 bases on V and 4 bases on J, plus 17 bases between the germline ends. CDR1 and CDR2 were assigned from the germline V gene (reference sequence) as MNHNY and SVGAGI. The sample was peripheral blood. This receptor was identified in a man aged 60-69 years with acute or convalescent COVID-19. Recombination linked TRBV6-6 to TRBJ1-5; the D gene is unclear. The DNA reads as follows: TGTGCCACCCTATCTGGCGGGGTAAATCAGCCCCAGCATTTT. Its protein is CATLSGGVNQPQHF.